These 20 T cell receptor beta chains were all obtained from the same sample, sequenced in a study of response to subunit inactivated influenza vaccine. TCRdb independently ran MiXCR on the RT-PCR reads; one entry per CDR3 protein. The table lists hundreds of thousands of distinct CDR3 sequences, 10% to 12% of them singletons, with 8% to 13% in the top ten. This same sample was also taken into another study, of T cells expressing NK-cell markers. That source adds: In generating TCR beta cDNA, 5'RACE template switching with UMIs was used.

The sequenced sample was PBMCs from blood, obtained on the day of vaccination. The source of these receptors is a man aged 45 to 65 who received an inactivated influenza vaccine.

J is TRBJ1-4 and V is TRBV4-3; D is undetermined. Germline loops: CDR1 LGHNA, CDR2 YSLEER. Trimming shortened V by 0 bases and J by 0 bases, and 17 bases separated the two germline ends. The CDR3 is made up of 19 amino acids. The CDR3 DNA is TGCGCCAGCAGCCAAGATTATCCGGGTTTTGCTGCAACTAATGAAAAACTGTTTTTT. This translates into CASSQDYPGFAATNEKLFF.

This clonotype was observed a handful of times. The V call is TRBV7-2, the J call TRBJ2-1; the D is unclear. The CDR3 extends over 11 amino acids. V was pared by 2 bases and J by 12 bases, with 8 bases between. The germline CDR1 and CDR2 sequences are SGHTA and FQGNSA. CDR3 bases: TGTGCCAGCAGCTTAACCTACGTGCAGTTCTTC. It specifies CASSLTYVQFF.

The chain links TRBV28 to TRBJ2-1; 9 nucleotides line up with TRBD2. The CDR3 covers 16 residues. V dropped 5 bases and J dropped 3; count of bases not matched to a gene: 8. CDR1 is MDHEN, CDR2 SYDVKM, per germline. CDR3: CASSPLSGGYYNEQFF. The CDR3 DNA reads TGTGCCAGCAGTCCATTAAGCGGGGGGTACTACAATGAGCAGTTCTTC.

This clonotype was picked up a small number of times. V is TRBV20-1 and J is TRBJ2-7; D remains ambiguous. With 3 bases removed from V and 0 bases from J, the gap between germline ends came to 9 bases. This CDR3 spans 13 amino acids. The germline CDR1 and CDR2 sequences are DFQATT and SNEGSKA (reference sequence). In DNA, the CDR3 is TGCAGTGCTAGTTCCCGCTACTCCTACGAGCAGTACTTC. It yields the protein CSASSRYSYEQYF.

The chain joins TRBV29-1 to TRBJ1-4; D ambiguous. Trimming removed 4 bases from V and 7 bases from J, with 10 bases in between. CDR3 size: 12 residues. The germline V gene encodes CDR1 SQVTM and CDR2 ANQGSEA. CDR3 DNA: TGCAGCGTTGGGCAGTCGAGTGAAAAACTGTTTTTT. It codes for CSVGQSSEKLFF.

This clonotype was counted a few times. The chain carries TRBV4-2 and TRBJ2-1; D is uncertain. This CDR3 spans 16 amino acids. Germline CDR1 reads LGHNA; CDR2 reads YNFKEQ. V was clipped by 4 bases and J by 0 bases, with 13 bases between them. The CDR3 nucleotides read TGTGCCAGCAGCCCTACTTCTACCCGCTCCTACAATGAGCAGTTCTTC. It translates to CASSPTSTRSYNEQFF.

The chain carries TRBV11-2 and TRBJ1-2; 8 positions match TRBD1. Germline assignment: CDR1 SGHAT and CDR2 FQNNGV. The CDR3 runs 16 residues. V trimming: 5 bases; J trimming: 4 bases; junction bases outside the gene matches: 12. CDR3 sequence reads: CASSLNLDREGYGYTF. In DNA form, the CDR3 reads TGTGCCAGCAGCCTTAACCTGGACAGGGAAGGCTATGGCTACACCTTC.

This clonotype occurred a few times. V gene TRBV20-1 combines with J gene TRBJ2-3, with 7 bases lining up with TRBD1. With V trimmed by 4 bases and J by 0 bases, 4 bases remained unmatched. The CDR3 runs 14 residues. Germline V lookup: CDR1 DFQATT, CDR2 SNEGSKA (reference sequence). The CDR3 is CSAKTGPSTDTQYF. The CDR3 region has the DNA TGCAGTGCTAAGACAGGGCCGAGCACAGATACGCAGTATTTT.

The DNA of the CDR3 is TGTGCCAGCAGCTCCTTATATAATCAAGAGACCCAGTACTTC. Its protein product is CASSSLYNQETQYF. J is TRBJ2-5 and V is TRBV28; D gene unclear. Looked up from germline, CDR1 is MDHEN and CDR2 is SYDVKM. CDR3 length: 14 residues. The V gene lost 6 bases and the J gene lost 2 bases, with 13 bases spanning the gap. Together with reference TRBV28 and TRBJ2-5, the CDR3 gives the full variable domain: DVKVTQSSRYLVKRTGEKVFLECVQDMDHENMFWYRQDPGLGLRLIYFSYDVKMKEKGDIPEGYSVSREKKERFSLILESASTNQTSMYLCASSSLYNQETQYFGPGTRLLVL.

This clonotype was observed at least ten times. The genes are TRBV6-2 or TRBV6-3 and TRBJ1-1; no definite D call. This CDR3 contains 12 residues. V lost 6 bases, J lost 1 base, and 6 bases lay in between. Germline V lookup: CDR1 MNHEY, CDR2 SVGEGT. CDR3 sequence (DNA): TGTGCCAGCAGGTGGGGGAACACTGAAGCTTTCTTT. Residues: CASRWGNTEAFF.

V gene TRBV2 combines with J gene TRBJ2-7, with a tentative D call TRBD2 (6 bases). This CDR3 has 14 residues. V was shortened by 4 bases and J by 2 bases, with 12 bases between the two germline ends. Per the germline V gene, CDR1 is SNHLY and CDR2 is FYNNEI. The CDR3 DNA is TGTGCCAGCAGTGGTGGGACTTACCCCTACGAGCAGTACTTC. Translated: CASSGGTYPYEQYF.

There are a few counts of this clonotype. The rearrangement joins TRBV7-9 to TRBJ2-7; the D gene could be TRBD1 or TRBD2 (5 bases each). With 1 base removed from V and 5 bases from J, the gap between germline ends came to 15 bases. This CDR3 contains 15 residues. In germline, CDR1 is SEHNR, CDR2 FQNEAQ (reference sequence). The CDR3 DNA follows: TGTGCCAGCAGCTTAGGAGGGGAAGTGGTCCACGAGCAGTACTTC. Translated, it gives CASSLGGEVVHEQYF.

This clonotype was found a few times. The chain uses TRBV5-1 and TRBJ1-1; 7 bases fit TRBD1. CDR1 and CDR2 from the germline V gene are SGHRS and YFSETQ. The CDR3 extends over 16 amino acids. The V segment lost 2 bases and the J segment 2 bases; nucleotides outside the gene matches: 9. Written as DNA, the CDR3 is TGCGCCAGCAGCTTTGGATATGGGGACAGAAACACTGAAGCTTTCTTT. It yields the protein CASSFGYGDRNTEAFF.

This clonotype has a count of ten or more. The chain has TRBV6-1 and TRBJ2-2; 8 bases map to TRBD1. The germline V gene has CDR1 MNHNS and CDR2 SASEGT. CDR3 length: 15 residues. The trim removed 2 bases at V and 7 bases at J, leaving 6 bases unmatched. CDR3 loop: CASSEPGGNFGELFF. For the CDR3, the DNA is TGTGCCAGCAGTGAACCAGGGGGCAATTTCGGGGAGCTGTTTTTT.

This clonotype has only a few counts. CDR3 sequence reads: CASSQDFIRAAGLKTQYF. DNA of the CDR3: TGCGCCAGCAGCCAAGATTTCATAAGGGCGGCAGGCCTAAAGACCCAGTACTTC. The rearrangement uses TRBV4-3 and TRBJ2-5, with no clear D. Germline CDR1 reads LGHNA; CDR2 reads YSLEER. V was cut by 0 bases and J by 6 bases, with 23 bases left in between. The CDR3 runs 18 residues.

The chain uses TRBV7-2 and TRBJ2-7; 15 bases are shared with TRBD2. The CDR3 is made up of 16 amino acids. The V segment lost 5 bases and the J segment 2 bases; nucleotides outside the gene matches: 4. The germline V gene encodes CDR1 SGHTA and CDR2 FQGNSA. The CDR3 coding sequence is TGTGCCAGCAGCCTCCGGACTAGCGGGAGGGCCTACGAGCAGTACTTC. Encoded protein: CASSLRTSGRAYEQYF.

This clonotype was picked up a small number of times. The chain employs TRBV5-5 and TRBJ2-1; perhaps TRBD2 as D (5 bases). Germline values: CDR1 SGHKS, CDR2 YYEKEE (reference sequence). The CDR3 runs to 16 residues. Between the trimmed V and J ends, which lost 3 bases and 4 bases, there was a span of 17 bases. The CDR3 is CASSWRTHPYYNEQFF. CDR3 coding DNA: TGTGCCAGCAGCTGGAGGACCCACCCTTATTACAATGAGCAGTTCTTC.

The rearrangement joins TRBV5-1 to TRBJ2-3; 9 bases map to TRBD2. From germline, CDR1 is SGHRS and CDR2 YFSETQ. The CDR3 extends over 16 amino acids. V lost 2 bases to trimming and J lost 2 bases; unmatched junction nucleotides: 6. CDR3 bases: TGCGCCAGCAGCTTTCCAGCGGGGGGCCCCACAGATACGCAGTATTTT. Residues: CASSFPAGGPTDTQYF.

This clonotype has ten or more counts. The rearrangement uses TRBV28 and TRBJ2-7, with a possible D match to TRBD1 (6 bases). The CDR3 loop spans 13 amino acids. The V gene's germline CDR1 is MDHEN and CDR2 SYDVKM. The V gene lost 4 bases and the J gene lost 5 bases, with 12 bases spanning the gap. CDR3 sequence: CASSSNRVHEQYF. As DNA, the CDR3 is TGTGCCAGCAGTTCAAACAGGGTCCACGAGCAGTACTTC.

Only a few counts were recorded for this clonotype. Here the CDR3 DNA reads TGTGCCAGCGCGCCCGTAGCCGCAGGGGCGGGATTAACAGATACGCAGTATTTT. This sequence encodes CASAPVAAGAGLTDTQYF. The J gene is TRBJ2-3, the V gene TRBV7-6; D tentatively reads TRBD1 or TRBD2 (6 bases each). The CDR3 totals 18 residues. Germline CDR1 SGHVS, CDR2 FNYEAQ. Trimming took 8 bases from V and 3 from J, leaving 27 bases between them. The full variable domain, in which reference TRBV7-6 and TRBJ2-3 provide the parts outside the CDR3, is GAGVSQSPRYKVTKRGQDVALRCDPISGHVSLYWYRQALGQGPEFLTYFNYEAQQDKSGLPNDRFSAERPEGSISTLTIQRTEQRDSAMYRCASAPVAAGAGLTDTQYFGPGTRLTVL.